The 23 T cell receptor beta chains below come from one sample, sequenced in a study of blood T cell repertoires in COVID-19. Some clones are missing from TCRdb's copy, which holds only in-frame ones; the method was immunoSEQ multiplex PCR. Of 200,000 to 250,000 clones detected, around 80% appear once; the ten largest clones hold around 7.7%. Sequenced sample: peripheral blood. The receptors shown here come from a woman in her sixties or seventies with acute or convalescent COVID-19.

In this sample, this clone turned up once. This rearrangement joins TRBV18 to TRBJ2-5, with D uncertain. The germline V and J ends were trimmed by 4 bases and 2 bases, with 2 bases remaining between them. The CDR3 runs to 11 residues. Germline CDR1 and CDR2: KGHSH and LQKENI. The CDR3: CASSLQETQYF. In DNA, the CDR3 is TGTGCCAGCTCACTACAAGAGACCCAGTACTTC.

The genes are TRBV7-7 and TRBJ2-1, with 11 bases fitting TRBD2. The V gene end was trimmed by 1 base and the J gene end by 8 bases; junction bases not matched to a gene: 4. Germline V gene data show CDR1 as SSHAT and CDR2 as FNYEAQ (reference sequence). The CDR3 runs to 15 residues. CDR3 region: CASSLVSGGAHEQFF. The CDR3 DNA is TGTGCCAGCAGCTTAGTTAGCGGGGGGGCTCATGAGCAGTTCTTC.

This chain joins TRBV24-1 and TRBJ2-3; maybe TRBD2 (5 bases). The CDR3 length is 15 residues. V lost 7 bases and J 0 bases, leaving 13 bases between the germline ends. Germline-derived CDR1 and CDR2 are KGHDR and SFDVKD. In nucleotides, the CDR3 is TGTGCCACCAGCGGGAAGGGCCTTAGCACAGATACGCAGTATTTT. It encodes CATSGKGLSTDTQYF.

V usage is TRBV5-1 and J usage is TRBJ2-7; TRBD2 agrees at 12 bases. CDR3 length: 14 amino acids. V lost 3 bases and J lost 2; bases outside the gene matches: 0. The germline CDR1 and CDR2 sequences are SGHRS and YFSETQ. The CDR3 region is CASSSSGGAYEQYF. In DNA, the CDR3 is TGCGCCAGCAGCTCTAGCGGGGGGGCCTACGAGCAGTACTTC.

This chain uses TRBV27 with TRBJ2-1, with 8 bases lining up with TRBD2. Germline CDR1 MNHEY, CDR2 SMNVEV (reference sequence). The CDR3 contains 15 residues. Trimming took 9 bases from V and 7 from J; bases not matched to a gene: 14. CDR3 DNA: TGTGCCAGTCTACGTGTCGGGGGGGCTCGAAATGAGCAGTTCTTC. As protein: CASLRVGGARNEQFF.

The gene calls are TRBV24-1 and TRBJ2-1; tentatively, D is TRBD2 (6 bases). Trimming cost V 9 bases and J 0 bases, with 14 bases left between them. This CDR3 spans 15 amino acids. Per the germline V gene, CDR1 is KGHDR and CDR2 is SFDVKD. In nucleotides, the CDR3 is TGTGCCACCTCTTTAGCGGTGAGCTCCTACAATGAGCAGTTCTTC. Translating it yields CATSLAVSSYNEQFF.

The rearrangement joins TRBV7-2 to TRBJ1-4, with TRBD1 identical over 7 bases. CDR3 length: 15 amino acids. V lost 1 base to trimming and J lost 4 bases; unmatched junction nucleotides: 3. CDR1 SGHTA and CDR2 FQGNSA come from the germline V gene. The DNA for the CDR3 is TGTGCCAGCAGCTTAGTAACAGGGGTTAATGAAAAACTGTTTTTT. It codes for CASSLVTGVNEKLFF.

The rearrangement links TRBV2 to TRBJ2-5; D is possibly TRBD1 (6 bases). The germline V gene encodes CDR1 SNHLY and CDR2 FYNNEI. CDR3 size: 15 residues. The germline V and J ends were trimmed by 6 bases and 5 bases, with 19 bases remaining between them. In nucleotides, the CDR3 is TGTGCCAGCAGGGGACCCATGACAGGAGTGGAGACCCAGTACTTC. Residues: CASRGPMTGVETQYF.

The chain is built from TRBV4-2 and TRBJ2-4; 7 bases match TRBD2. The CDR3 length is 14 residues. CDR1 is LGHNA and CDR2 is YNFKEQ in the germline V gene. The V and J ends lost 0 bases and 4 bases, in that order; junction bases with no gene match: 0. CDR3 nucleotides: TGTGCCAGCAGCCAAGAGCGGGGGAAAAACATTCAGTACTTC. Translation gives CASSQERGKNIQYF.

The chain is built from TRBV7-2 and TRBJ2-1; tentatively, D is TRBD1 (5 bases). CDR1 is SGHTA, CDR2 FQGNSA, per germline. Between the trimmed V and J ends, which lost 2 bases and 6 bases, there was a span of 11 bases. The CDR3 has 14 residues. The CDR3 DNA is TGTGCCAGCAGCTTATTTCAGGGCAGCAATGAGCAGTTCTTC. Its translation: CASSLFQGSNEQFF.

V is TRBV6-5 and J is TRBJ1-1; D remains ambiguous. CDR1 is MNHEY, CDR2 SVGAGI, per germline. The CDR3 is 13 residues long. Trimming pared 5 bases from V and 1 base from J, leaving 8 bases between. CDR3 bases: TGTGCCAGCAGTCCCCCAGGGAACACTGAAGCTTTCTTT. Translated: CASSPPGNTEAFF.

The CDR3 bases are TGTGCCAGCAGACCCAAGAAAGATCCCTCCCGAGCCTACACCTTC. Amino acids: CASRPKKDPSRAYTF. The chain employs TRBV11-3 and TRBJ1-2, with unresolved D. The germline V gene has CDR1 SGHNT and CDR2 YENEEA. CDR3 length: 15 residues. Trimming removed 6 bases at V and 10 bases at J, with 24 bases between.

The sample holds a few counts of this clone. The chain carries TRBV7-2 and TRBJ1-1, with TRBD1 matching 11 bases. The CDR3 sequence is 17 residues long. V lost 5 bases and J lost 5; bases outside the gene matches: 13. Germline loops: CDR1 SGHTA, CDR2 FQGNSA. DNA of the CDR3: TGTGCCAGCAGCCTCTCGTGGATGAGGGACAGGGGGACTGAAGCTTTCTTT. It specifies CASSLSWMRDRGTEAFF.

V gene TRBV5-1 combines with J gene TRBJ1-3; 7 bases fit TRBD1. The junction had 10 bases not matched to a gene; V was cut back by 4 bases and J by 3 bases. The CDR3 is 16 residues long. Germline values: CDR1 SGHRS, CDR2 YFSETQ. Written as DNA, the CDR3 is TGCGCCAGCAGCGTAGAGATACAGGGGAATGGAAACACCATATATTTT. It yields the protein CASSVEIQGNGNTIYF. The complete variable domain, with remaining parts taken from reference TRBV5-1 and TRBJ1-3, reads KAGVTQTPRYLIKTRGQQVTLSCSPISGHRSVSWYQQTPGQGLQFLFEYFSETQRNKGNFPGRFSGRQFSNSRSEMNVSTLELGDSALYLCASSVEIQGNGNTIYFGEGSWLTVV.

A single count supports this clone. The rearrangement uses TRBV7-2 and TRBJ2-7; D not certain. CDR3 length: 15 residues. In germline, CDR1 is SGHTA, CDR2 FQGNSA. V gave up 1 base and J gave up 0 bases, with 10 bases separating them. The chain's CDR3 is CASSLVSVSSYEQYF. The CDR3 DNA sequence: TGTGCCAGCAGCTTAGTTTCGGTAAGCTCCTACGAGCAGTACTTC.

The V gene is TRBV2, the J gene TRBJ2-7; 7 bases align to TRBD1. Germline V gene lookup returns CDR1 SNHLY and CDR2 FYNNEI. V shed 9 bases and J 3 bases; nucleotides not matched to a gene: 11. This CDR3 region has 14 residues. The CDR3 nucleotides are TGTGCCAGTCGAGCCGGGACAGCATACTACGAGCAGTACTTC. Protein sequence: CASRAGTAYYEQYF.

The table lists this clone with a count of one. The V and J genes are TRBV5-8 and TRBJ2-5, with 9 nucleotides matching TRBD2. The length of the CDR3 is 16 residues. Germline CDR1 and CDR2: SGHTS and YDEGEE. V lost 1 base, J lost 1 base, and 5 bases stayed unmatched. The CDR3 nucleotides read TGTGCCAGCAGCTTGATACGCGGGGGGGTCCAAGAGACCCAGTACTTC. Translated, it gives CASSLIRGGVQETQYF. The full variable domain, its missing parts supplied by reference TRBV5-8 and TRBJ2-5, is EAGVTQSPTHLIKTRGQQATLRCSPISGHTSVYWYQQALGLGLQFLLWYDEGEERNRGNFPPRFSGRQFPNYSSELNVNALELEDSALYLCASSLIRGGVQETQYFGPGTRLLVL.

This clone was seen once. The J gene is TRBJ1-6, the V gene TRBV7-9, with D unclear. The CDR3 is made up of 14 amino acids. Deletions cut 3 bases from V and 9 bases from J, with 12 bases between. CDR1 and CDR2 from the germline V gene are SEHNR and FQNEAQ (reference sequence). The DNA for the CDR3 is TGTGCCAGCAGCTTTGGCCCGACGGGTTCACCCCTCCACTTT. It encodes CASSFGPTGSPLHF.

This clone was counted only a few times. V gene TRBV3-1 (or the pseudogene TRBV3-2) combines with J gene TRBJ1-5, with D possibly matching TRBD1 (5 bases). CDR1 LGHDT and CDR2 YNNKEL come from the germline V gene (reference sequence). V was trimmed by 0 bases and J by 3 bases, leaving 15 bases between them. There are 17 residues in the CDR3. The CDR3 DNA reads TGTGCCAGCAGCCAAGAGGAAGGGGCCGGGTCCAATCAGCCCCAGCATTTT. Translated, it gives CASSQEEGAGSNQPQHF.

The chain links TRBV7-9 to TRBJ2-1, with 8 bases that match TRBD1. This CDR3 has 16 amino acids. Germline V lookup: CDR1 SEHNR, CDR2 FQNEAQ (reference sequence). With V trimmed by 5 bases and J by 6 bases, 12 bases remained unmatched. The CDR3 nucleotides are TGTGCCAGCAGCCTAAGACAGGGGCAGTCGGGCAATGAGCAGTTCTTC. This encodes CASSLRQGQSGNEQFF.

This chain uses TRBV6-5 with TRBJ1-1; D may be TRBD1 (5 bases). Trimming cost V 0 bases and J 11 bases, with 19 bases left between them. The CDR3 totals 15 residues. The germline CDR1 and CDR2 sequences are MNHEY and SVGAGI. The CDR3, as DNA: TGTGCCAGCAGTTACTCGGGCAAGGGGCCCTCGACGGCTTTCTTT. It is translated as CASSYSGKGPSTAFF.

This chain uses TRBV5-1 with TRBJ2-5; weak D call: TRBD1 (7 bases). V was clipped by 4 bases and J by 3 bases, with 10 bases between them. This CDR3 spans 13 amino acids. CDR1 is SGHRS and CDR2 is YFSETQ in the germline V gene. DNA of the CDR3: TGCGCCAGCAGCCCAGGGGGGAAAGAGACCCAGTACTTC. Translating it yields CASSPGGKETQYF. The full variable domain, rest sourced from reference TRBV5-1 and TRBJ2-5, is KAGVTQTPRYLIKTRGQQVTLSCSPISGHRSVSWYQQTPGQGLQFLFEYFSETQRNKGNFPGRFSGRQFSNSRSEMNVSTLELGDSALYLCASSPGGKETQYFGPGTRLLVL.

V usage is TRBV7-3 and J usage is TRBJ2-5; 7 nucleotides agree with TRBD1. Trimming removed 1 base from V and 4 bases from J; junction bases left unmatched: 9. The CDR3 contains 16 residues. The V gene's germline CDR1 is SGHTA and CDR2 FQGTGA. For the CDR3, the DNA is TGTGCCAGCAGCTTAATAAAGGGGGCCGTACGAGAGACCCAGTACTTC. Residues: CASSLIKGAVRETQYF.